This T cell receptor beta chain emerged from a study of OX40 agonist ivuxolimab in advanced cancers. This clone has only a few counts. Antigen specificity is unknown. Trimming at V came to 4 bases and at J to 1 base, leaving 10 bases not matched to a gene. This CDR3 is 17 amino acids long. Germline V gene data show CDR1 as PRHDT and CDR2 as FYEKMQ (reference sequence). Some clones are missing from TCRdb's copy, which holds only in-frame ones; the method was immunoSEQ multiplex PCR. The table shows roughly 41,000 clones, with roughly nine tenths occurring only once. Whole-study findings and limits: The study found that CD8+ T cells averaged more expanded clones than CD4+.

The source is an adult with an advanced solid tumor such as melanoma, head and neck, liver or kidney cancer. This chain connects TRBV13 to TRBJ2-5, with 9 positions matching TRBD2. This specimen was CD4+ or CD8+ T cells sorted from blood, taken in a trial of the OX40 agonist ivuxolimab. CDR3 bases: TGTGCCAGCAGCTCCCTTCCGGCTAGCGGGGCCCAAGAGACCCAGTACTTC. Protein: CASSSLPASGAQETQYF.